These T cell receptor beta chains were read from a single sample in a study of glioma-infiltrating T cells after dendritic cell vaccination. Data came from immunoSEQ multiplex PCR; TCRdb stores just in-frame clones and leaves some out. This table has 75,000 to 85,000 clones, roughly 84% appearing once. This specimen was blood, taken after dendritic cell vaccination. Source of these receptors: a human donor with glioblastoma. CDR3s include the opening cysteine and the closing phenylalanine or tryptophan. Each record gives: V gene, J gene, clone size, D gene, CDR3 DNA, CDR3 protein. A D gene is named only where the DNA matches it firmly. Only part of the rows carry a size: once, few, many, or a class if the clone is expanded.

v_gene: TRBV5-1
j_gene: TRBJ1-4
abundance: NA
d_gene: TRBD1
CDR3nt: TGCGCCAGCAGCTCGGGACAGGGTGGCGAAAAACTGTTTTTT
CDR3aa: CASSSGQGGEKLFF

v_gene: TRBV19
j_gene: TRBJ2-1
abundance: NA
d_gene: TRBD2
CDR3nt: TGTGCCAGTAGTGTCTCTAGCGGGGGTCCCTACAATGAGCAGTTCTTC
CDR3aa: CASSVSSGGPYNEQFF

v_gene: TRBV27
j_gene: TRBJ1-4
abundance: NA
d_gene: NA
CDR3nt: TGTGCCAGCAGTGACACCGATCAGGGGTTTGGGAAAAAACTGTTTTTT
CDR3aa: CASSDTDQGFGKKLFF

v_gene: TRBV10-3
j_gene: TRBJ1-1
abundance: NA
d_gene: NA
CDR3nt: TGTGCCATCAGTGAATTGCGGACAGAGGCTGAAGCTTTCTTT
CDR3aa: CAISELRTEAEAFF

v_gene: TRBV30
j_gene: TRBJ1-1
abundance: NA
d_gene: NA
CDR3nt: TGTGCCTGGAGTGAACAGATGAACACTGAAGCTTTCTTT
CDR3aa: CAWSEQMNTEAFF

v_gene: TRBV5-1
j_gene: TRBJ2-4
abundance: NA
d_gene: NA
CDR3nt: TGCGCCAGCAGCTATACAGGGGGGGGAAACATTCAGTACTTC
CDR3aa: CASSYTGGGNIQYF

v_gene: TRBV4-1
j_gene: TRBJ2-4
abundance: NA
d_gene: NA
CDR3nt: TGCGCCAGCAGCCGGAGTTATGTGGGTGCCAAAAACATTCAGTACTTT
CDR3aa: CASSRSYVGAKNIQYF

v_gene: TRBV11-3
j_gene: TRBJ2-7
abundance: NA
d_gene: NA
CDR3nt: TGTGCCAGCAGCTTACAGGGCAACTACGAGCAGTACTTC
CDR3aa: CASSLQGNYEQYF

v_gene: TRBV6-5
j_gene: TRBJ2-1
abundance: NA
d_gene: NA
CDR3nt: TGTGCCAGCAGTTACGCTCCCCCGGGCAATGAGCAGTTCTTC
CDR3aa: CASSYAPPGNEQFF

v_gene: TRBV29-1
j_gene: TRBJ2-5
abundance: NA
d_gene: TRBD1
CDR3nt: TGCAGCGTTTTGACAGGGGGGGAGACCCAGTACTTC
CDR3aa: CSVLTGGETQYF

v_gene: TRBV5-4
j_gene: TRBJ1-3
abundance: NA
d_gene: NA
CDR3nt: TGTGCCAGCAGCTTGGGACGGGGTGCCTCTGGAAACACCATATATTTT
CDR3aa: CASSLGRGASGNTIYF

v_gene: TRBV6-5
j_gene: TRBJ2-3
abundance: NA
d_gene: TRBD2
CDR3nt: TGTGCCAGCAGAGAAACTAGCGGGGTGGGAGATACGCAGTATTTT
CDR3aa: CASRETSGVGDTQYF

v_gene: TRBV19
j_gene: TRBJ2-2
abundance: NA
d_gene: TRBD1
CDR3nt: TGTGCCAGTAGTACGCCAACAGGGGGCGTACGGGCCGGGGAGCTGTTTTTT
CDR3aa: CASSTPTGGVRAGELFF

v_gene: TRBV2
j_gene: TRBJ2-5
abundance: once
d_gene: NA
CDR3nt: TGTGCCAGCAGTGAGAGGGGGTCCCTGGGGACCCAGTACTTC
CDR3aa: CASSERGSLGTQYF

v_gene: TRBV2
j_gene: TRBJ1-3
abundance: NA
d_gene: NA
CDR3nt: TGTGCCAGCAGTGAAGCTGTGGAAGGGGCTAACACCATATATTTT
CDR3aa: CASSEAVEGANTIYF

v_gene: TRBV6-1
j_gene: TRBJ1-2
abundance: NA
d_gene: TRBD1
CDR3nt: TGTGCCAGCAGTCCGGGACAGGGGGCTGGAGGCTACACCTTC
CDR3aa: CASSPGQGAGGYTF

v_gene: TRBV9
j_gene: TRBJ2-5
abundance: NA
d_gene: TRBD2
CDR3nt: TGTGCCAGCAGCATTGGGACTAGCGGGGGAGTCCAAGAGACCCAGTACTTC
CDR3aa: CASSIGTSGGVQETQYF

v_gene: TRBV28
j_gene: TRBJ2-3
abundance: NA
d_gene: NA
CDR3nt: TGTGCCAGCAGTCTCTCTGGCCGCACAGATACGCAGTATTTT
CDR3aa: CASSLSGRTDTQYF

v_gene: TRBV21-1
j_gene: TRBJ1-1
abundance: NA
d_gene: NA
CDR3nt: TGTGCCAGCAGCAAAGCAGGCAGGATGAACACTGAAGCTTTCTTT
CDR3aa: CASSKAGRMNTEAFF

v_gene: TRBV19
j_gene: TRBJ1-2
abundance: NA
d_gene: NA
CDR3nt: TGTGCCAGTAGTCCTTGGACAGAAATGAATGGCTACACCTTC
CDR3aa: CASSPWTEMNGYTF

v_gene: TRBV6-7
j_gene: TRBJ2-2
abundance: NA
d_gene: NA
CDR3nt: TGTGCCAGCCCTAAGACTACCGGGGAGCTGTTTTTT
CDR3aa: CASPKTTGELFF

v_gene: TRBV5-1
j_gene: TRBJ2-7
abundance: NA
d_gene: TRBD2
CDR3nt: TGCGCCAGCAGCTATTTAGCGGGAGTGGCGGGAGAGCAGTACTTC
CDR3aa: CASSYLAGVAGEQYF

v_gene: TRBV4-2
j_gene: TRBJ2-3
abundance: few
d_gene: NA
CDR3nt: TGTGCCAGCAGCCAAGATGCAGGTACGCAGTATTTT
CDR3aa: CASSQDAGTQYF

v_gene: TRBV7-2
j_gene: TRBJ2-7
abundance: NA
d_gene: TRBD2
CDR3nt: TGTGCCAGCAGCCTCCGACTAGCGGGAGGGACCTACGAGCAGTACTTC
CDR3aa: CASSLRLAGGTYEQYF